This T cell receptor (beta chain) came from a study of T cell responses to AZD1222 COVID-19 vaccine. Findings and caveats of the study: Reportedly, close to half of spike-specific TCRs are directed against unmutated variant regions. Donors were largely white British and mainly female; clonal diversity was possibly underestimated. Without day 14 samples, only post-peak T cell repertoires were studied. Along spike, vaccine-associated CD4 TCRs were found throughout, with dominance at 160-218 and 743-854.

Produced via immunoSEQ multiplex PCR; TCRdb's table is partial and in-frame only. The sample contains around 150,000 clones, under 95% of which appear only once. This clone showed up just once. The antigen remains unidentified. Germline V lookup: CDR1 SGHTA, CDR2 FQGNSA. Trimming took 6 bases from V and 3 from J, leaving 20 bases between them. The CDR3 totals 16 residues. This chain links TRBV7-2 with TRBJ1-1; maybe TRBD1 (6 bases). This receptor was taken from an adult who received the AZD1222 COVID-19 vaccine. The sample in question was peripheral blood, obtained 28 days after the second AZD1222 dose. This CDR3 reads CASRSGTYLGYTEAFF. The CDR3 DNA reads TGTGCCAGCAGATCTGGGACATACCTGGGATACACTGAAGCTTTCTTT.